This T cell receptor (beta chain) comes out of a study of blood T cell repertoires in COVID-19. Overall study: Italy, Spain and the United States were the sources of the convalescent and acute COVID-19 samples.

Sequencing was performed with immunoSEQ multiplex PCR; in TCRdb, only in-frame clones are kept and a portion is missing. Counted here are more than 95,000 clones, 91% occurring once; the ten biggest clones make up 5% to 6.5%. The junction had 4 bases not matched to a gene; V was cut back by 1 base and J by 8 bases. CDR3 size: 15 residues. Germline V gene data show CDR1 as MDHEN and CDR2 as SYDVKM. Sample: peripheral blood. J is TRBJ2-1 and V is TRBV28; 11 nucleotides align to TRBD2. This sequence originates from a human donor in a cohort sampled during active COVID-19. CDR3 nucleotides: TGTGCCAGCAGTTTATATACTAGCGGGAGCTATGAGCAGTTCTTC. Protein: CASSLYTSGSYEQFF.